Below, 12 T cell receptor beta chains from the same sample are listed, as sequenced in a study of radiation and T cells in renal cell carcinoma. Time point specified: baseline pretreatment blood. The treatment denotes: 15 Gy SBRT to primary tumor, nephrectomy 4 weeks later. Profiling relied on immunoSEQ multiplex PCR, and the TCRdb table lists in-frame clones only, not all of them. The data hold roughly 120,000 clones, with roughly 80% observed a single time. The sequencing here drew on blood, taken from a patient whose treatment included radiotherapy and nephrectomy. The receptors originated from a woman aged 55 to 70 with renal cell carcinoma.

The chain joins TRBV28 to TRBJ2-7, with D possibly TRBD2 on 6 matching bases. Per germline, CDR1 MDHEN and CDR2 SYDVKM. Trimming stripped 10 bases from V and 2 bases from J, with 18 bases between. The CDR3 totals 14 residues. CDR3 nucleotide sequence: TGTGCCACCCAGGGCGGGAACAGGACCTACGAGCAGTACTTC. Its protein is CATQGGNRTYEQYF. The whole variable domain, filled in from reference TRBV28 and TRBJ2-7, reads DVKVTQSSRYLVKRTGEKVFLECVQDMDHENMFWYRQDPGLGLRLIYFSYDVKMKEKGDIPEGYSVSREKKERFSLILESASTNQTSMYLCATQGGNRTYEQYFGPGTRLTVT.

The V call is TRBV5-6, the J call TRBJ1-1, with D possibly being TRBD1 (6 bases). The CDR3 length is 15 residues. The V gene's germline CDR1 is SGHDT and CDR2 YYEEEE. The germline V and J ends were trimmed by 1 base and 1 base, with 11 bases remaining between them. The CDR3 DNA follows: TGTGCCAGCAGCTTGCTCGGACAGTCGAACACTGAAGCTTTCTTT. It codes for CASSLLGQSNTEAFF. The full variable domain, rest sourced from reference TRBV5-6 and TRBJ1-1, is DAGVTQSPTHLIKTRGQQVTLRCSPKSGHDTVSWYQQALGQGPQFIFQYYEEEERQRGNFPDRFSGHQFPNYSSELNVNALLLGDSALYLCASSLLGQSNTEAFFGQGTRLTVV.

The chain couples TRBV13 to TRBJ2-1; D gene unclear. V gave up 1 base and J gave up 4 bases, with 11 bases separating them. CDR1 PRHDT and CDR2 FYEKMQ come from the germline V gene (reference sequence). The CDR3 runs 15 residues. CDR3 coding DNA: TGTGCCAGCAGCTTAGTCCGCGTACCTTACAATGAGCAGTTCTTC. Amino acids: CASSLVRVPYNEQFF.

This chain links TRBV2 with TRBJ2-3; D remains ambiguous. CDR1 and CDR2 from the germline V gene are SNHLY and FYNNEI. Trimming shortened V by 6 bases and J by 9 bases, and 13 bases separated the two germline ends. The CDR3 is 12 residues long. CDR3 DNA sequence: TGTGCCAGCAGCGTGACACTGGGGACGCAGTATTTT. This sequence encodes CASSVTLGTQYF.

J is TRBJ2-5 and V is TRBV11-2, with D unclear. CDR1 SGHAT and CDR2 FQNNGV come from the germline V gene. The CDR3 consists of 15 residues. Between the trimmed V and J ends, which lost 6 bases and 4 bases, there was a span of 18 bases. CDR3 nucleotides: TGTGCCAGCAGTCCTAACGGCCTGGAAGGAGAGACCCAGTACTTC. It codes for CASSPNGLEGETQYF.

This chain joins TRBV21-1 and TRBJ1-5; TRBD1 is the table's D call and was not checked against the DNA. TRBV21-1 is annotated as a pseudogene. This CDR3 is built from 20 residues. CDR3 region: CASSKEGGDREYQGNQPQHF. The DNA for the CDR3 is TGTGCCAGCAGCAAAGAGGGGGGGGACAGGGAATATCAGGGCAATCAGCCCCAGCATTTT.

This clone was counted a few times. The chain links TRBV6-6 to TRBJ1-4, with D hard to call. This CDR3 is built from 13 residues. The V gene's germline CDR1 is MNHNY and CDR2 SVGAGI (reference sequence). Deletions cut 9 bases from V and 3 bases from J, with 11 bases between. DNA of the CDR3: TGTGCCAGTTCTGGAGGAGCTAATGAAAAACTGTTTTTT. Translated: CASSGGANEKLFF.

J is TRBJ1-3 and V is TRBV10-3; D is possibly TRBD1 (6 bases). The CDR3 runs 15 residues. CDR1 is ENHRY, CDR2 SYGVKD, per germline. Trimming removed 0 bases at V and 2 bases at J, with 8 bases between. DNA for the CDR3: TGTGCCATCAGTGAGTCGTCAGGGGCTGGAAACACCATATATTTT. It specifies CAISESSGAGNTIYF.

CDR3 sequence reads: CSVGTGTRLTYEQYF. The DNA for the CDR3 is TGCAGCGTCGGGACAGGGACCCGCTTAACCTACGAGCAGTACTTC. V gene TRBV29-1 combines with J gene TRBJ2-7, with TRBD1 identical over 9 bases. The CDR3 totals 15 residues. V gave up 6 bases and J gave up 2 bases; unmatched junction bases: 11. Germline CDR1 reads SQVTM; CDR2 reads ANQGSEA.

The rearrangement uses TRBV9 and TRBJ2-7; D ambiguous. CDR1 SGDLS and CDR2 YYNGEE come from the germline V gene. The CDR3 totals 13 residues. V was cut by 0 bases and J by 8 bases, with 12 bases left in between. The CDR3 here is CASSVGNGFQQYF. DNA for the CDR3: TGTGCCAGCAGCGTAGGGAACGGATTCCAGCAGTACTTC.

This chain links TRBV4-1 with TRBJ1-2, with 8 bases identical to TRBD1. CDR1 and CDR2 from the germline V gene are MGHRA and YSYEKL. CDR3 size: 14 residues. V lost 1 base and J lost 5; bases outside the gene matches: 3. The DNA of the CDR3 is TGCGCCAGCAGCCAAGGTACAGGGGGATATGGCTACACCTTC. Protein: CASSQGTGGYGYTF.

The chain couples TRBV6-5 to TRBJ1-1; D unclear. With 4 bases removed from V and 1 base from J, the gap between germline ends came to 13 bases. Germline V gene sequence: CDR1 MNHEY, CDR2 SVGAGI. This CDR3 region has 15 residues. The CDR3 region is CASSLGSLANTEAFF. The DNA of the CDR3 is TGTGCCAGCAGTTTGGGGTCTCTAGCGAACACTGAAGCTTTCTTT.